The 21 T cell receptor beta chains below come from one sample, sequenced in a study of blood T cell repertoires in COVID-19. The data were produced by immunoSEQ multiplex PCR, yet TCRdb's version contains in-frame clones alone and is incomplete. Of about 220,000 clones detected, roughly 80% appear once; the ten largest clones hold over 7%. Source material: peripheral blood. All receptors come from a woman over 75 with COVID-19, enrolled during active disease.

The rearrangement links TRBV5-1 to TRBJ2-1; D unclear. Germline lookup yields CDR1 SGHRS and CDR2 YFSETQ. V lost 0 bases, J lost 3 bases, and 7 bases lay in between. The CDR3 contains 14 residues. CDR3 in DNA: TGCGCCAGCAGCTTGGAATCCCGCTACAATGAGCAGTTCTTC. Residues: CASSLESRYNEQFF.

This clone has a single count. The chain couples TRBV7-2 to TRBJ1-4; maybe TRBD1 (6 bases). This CDR3 spans 14 amino acids. The germline V gene encodes CDR1 SGHTA and CDR2 FQGNSA. V lost 4 bases to trimming and J lost 8 bases, with 14 bases between them. The DNA for the CDR3 is TGTGCCAGCAGCTCCGGCGGGGGCACGGAAAAACTGTTTTTT. Protein product: CASSSGGGTEKLFF. Full variable domain (remainder filled in from reference TRBV7-2 and TRBJ1-4): GAGVSQSPSNKVTEKGKDVELRCDPISGHTALYWYRQSLGQGLEFLIYFQGNSAPDKSGLPSDRFSAERTGGSVSTLTIQRTQQEDSAVYLCASSSGGGTEKLFFGSGTQLSVL.

The chain uses TRBV7-9 and TRBJ1-2; TRBD1 matches at 8 bases. The CDR3 runs to 15 residues. Germline CDR1 reads SEHNR; CDR2 reads FQNEAQ (reference sequence). Unmatched junction bases numbered 9, after V lost 5 bases and J lost 4 bases. CDR3 sequence: CASSITGQGLYGYTF. Here the CDR3 DNA reads TGTGCCAGCAGCATAACCGGACAGGGCCTCTATGGCTACACCTTC.

The chain joins TRBV7-9 to TRBJ1-2; TRBD1 agrees at 7 bases. CDR1 is SEHNR and CDR2 is FQNEAQ in the germline V gene (reference sequence). The CDR3 contains 13 residues. With 4 bases clipped from V and 6 bases from J, the junction kept 5 bases outside the gene matches. The CDR3 spells CASSSQQGNGYTF. The CDR3, as DNA: TGTGCCAGCAGCTCCCAACAGGGGAATGGCTACACCTTC.

The chain couples TRBV10-3 to TRBJ1-2; tentatively, D is TRBD1 (5 bases). The CDR3 consists of 14 residues. The V end lost 10 bases, the J end lost 4 bases, and 19 bases lay between the germline ends. CDR1 ENHRY and CDR2 SYGVKD come from the germline V gene. CDR3 sequence: CATKLGTDVYGYTF. CDR3 DNA: TGTGCCACCAAACTGGGGACTGACGTCTATGGCTACACCTTC.

The chain links TRBV27 to TRBJ2-1, with 15 bases fitting TRBD2. The length of the CDR3 is 18 residues. V lost 5 bases and J lost 2; bases outside the gene matches: 7. CDR1 is MNHEY, CDR2 SMNVEV, per germline (reference sequence). This CDR3 reads CASSPAGLAGGTYNEQFF. The CDR3, as DNA: TGTGCCAGCAGTCCCGCGGGACTAGCGGGAGGCACCTACAATGAGCAGTTCTTC.

This clone has a handful of counts. The chain is built from TRBV9 and TRBJ2-3, with 8 bases identical to TRBD1. The V and J ends lost 4 bases and 2 bases, in that order; junction bases with no gene match: 3. CDR1 and CDR2 from the germline V gene are SGDLS and YYNGEE. The length of the CDR3 is 14 residues. DNA of the CDR3: TGTGCCAGCAGCAGGACAGGGACCACAGATACGCAGTATTTT. Translating it yields CASSRTGTTDTQYF.

V gene TRBV28 combines with J gene TRBJ1-2, with TRBD1 identical over 8 bases. Germline V gives CDR1 MDHEN, CDR2 SYDVKM. This CDR3 contains 12 residues. The trim removed 4 bases at V and 8 bases at J, leaving 3 bases unmatched. For the CDR3, the DNA is TGTGCCAGCAGTTCCACAGGGGGAGGCTACACCTTC. This codes for CASSSTGGGYTF.

The J gene is TRBJ2-1, the V gene TRBV7-2; D possibly corresponds to TRBD1 (5 bases). The germline gives CDR1 SGHTA, CDR2 FQGNSA. The V gene lost 0 bases and the J gene lost 11 bases, with 11 bases spanning the gap. The CDR3 covers 13 residues. DNA for the CDR3: TGTGCCAGCAGCTTAGCTAGGGTGGACAAGCAGTTCTTC. Its translation: CASSLARVDKQFF. The variable domain in full, completed from reference TRBV7-2 and TRBJ2-1, reads GAGVSQSPSNKVTEKGKDVELRCDPISGHTALYWYRQSLGQGLEFLIYFQGNSAPDKSGLPSDRFSAERTGGSVSTLTIQRTQQEDSAVYLCASSLARVDKQFFGPGTRLTVL.

The chain employs TRBV7-6 and TRBJ1-5; 7 bases align to TRBD1. Germline CDR1 reads SGHVS; CDR2 reads FNYEAQ. The V segment lost 5 bases and the J segment 0 bases; nucleotides outside the gene matches: 7. The CDR3 sequence is 16 residues long. In nucleotides, the CDR3 is TGTGCCAGCAGCAAAGGGACAGCGTATAGCAATCAGCCCCAGCATTTT. It translates to CASSKGTAYSNQPQHF.

CDR3 loop: CASSFLSDTQYF. Written as DNA, the CDR3 is TGTGCCAGCAGCTTTCTATCGGATACGCAGTATTTT. The chain uses TRBV9 and TRBJ2-3; D unclear. V dropped 4 bases and J dropped 6 bases, with 9 bases sitting between them. Germline loops: CDR1 SGDLS, CDR2 YYNGEE. This CDR3 comprises 12 residues.

J is TRBJ2-5 and V is TRBV11-3; TRBD1 agrees at 10 bases. The V and J ends lost 5 bases and 2 bases, in that order; junction bases with no gene match: 5. The CDR3 has 15 residues. Germline values: CDR1 SGHNT, CDR2 YENEEA. CDR3: CASSPGTGVQETQYF. In nucleotides, the CDR3 is TGTGCCAGCAGCCCCGGGACAGGGGTACAAGAGACCCAGTACTTC.

J is TRBJ2-1 and V is TRBV6-5; perhaps TRBD2 as D (5 bases). This CDR3 has 15 amino acids. V lost 1 base, J lost 5 bases, and 12 bases lay in between. Germline V gene sequence: CDR1 MNHEY, CDR2 SVGAGI. In nucleotides, the CDR3 is TGTGCCAGCAGTTACTACGACGGGATCGACAATGAGCAGTTCTTC. Its translation: CASSYYDGIDNEQFF.

The chain links TRBV3-1 (or the pseudogene TRBV3-2) to TRBJ1-6, with D maybe TRBD1 (6 bases). The V gene's germline CDR1 is LGHDT and CDR2 YNNKEL (reference sequence). This CDR3 spans 14 amino acids. V shed 7 bases and J shed 9 bases, with 16 bases lying between them. CDR3 bases: TGTGCCAGCACCCCCTCTAAAGGGGGTTCACCCCTCCACTTT. Residues: CASTPSKGGSPLHF.

V is TRBV10-3 and J is TRBJ1-2; tentative D call: TRBD1 (5 bases). Germline lookup yields CDR1 ENHRY and CDR2 SYGVKD. Between the trimmed V and J ends, which lost 0 bases and 7 bases, there was a span of 12 bases. The CDR3 totals 14 residues. For the CDR3, the DNA is TGTGCCATCAGTGAGTCTAATGGGGCTGGTGGCTACACCTTC. Protein sequence: CAISESNGAGGYTF.

The gene calls are TRBV5-6 and TRBJ1-1, with 7 bases aligning to TRBD1. The CDR3 runs to 14 residues. Trimming took 6 bases from V and 1 from J; bases not matched to a gene: 6. CDR1 and CDR2 from the germline V gene are SGHDT and YYEEEE. The CDR3: CASTATGTNTEAFF. In DNA, the CDR3 is TGTGCCAGCACAGCGACAGGGACGAACACTGAAGCTTTCTTT. The full variable domain, rest sourced from reference TRBV5-6 and TRBJ1-1, is DAGVTQSPTHLIKTRGQQVTLRCSPKSGHDTVSWYQQALGQGPQFIFQYYEEEERQRGNFPDRFSGHQFPNYSSELNVNALLLGDSALYLCASTATGTNTEAFFGQGTRLTVV.

This chain connects TRBV4-2 to TRBJ1-6; 7 bases map to TRBD1. CDR3 size: 15 residues. The V gene end was trimmed by 4 bases and the J gene end by 7 bases; junction bases not matched to a gene: 7. Germline assignment: CDR1 LGHNA and CDR2 YNFKEQ. The CDR3 nucleotides are TGTGCCAGCAGCCCAGAGGGACAGTCAAATTCACCCCTCCACTTT. Translating it yields CASSPEGQSNSPLHF.

This chain joins TRBV5-1 and TRBJ2-3; TRBD1 matches at 10 bases. This CDR3 region has 14 residues. J lost 4 bases, V lost 6 bases, and 5 bases had no gene match. Germline CDR1 is SGHRS and CDR2 is YFSETQ. CDR3 nucleotides: TGCGCCAGCACCCGGGACAGGGGATCAGATACGCAGTATTTT. Translated, it gives CASTRDRGSDTQYF.

The chain joins TRBV7-2 to TRBJ2-2; possible D gene TRBD2, 6 bases. V lost 1 base and J lost 6, with 9 bases in between. CDR1 is SGHTA, CDR2 FQGNSA, per germline. The CDR3 loop spans 14 amino acids. In nucleotides, the CDR3 is TGTGCCAGCAGCTTAGGTAGCGGATCCGGGGAGCTGTTTTTT. This sequence encodes CASSLGSGSGELFF.

The chain employs TRBV6-2 or TRBV6-3 and TRBJ2-5; D gene uncertain. Per the germline V gene, CDR1 is MNHEY and CDR2 is SVGEGT. Trimming took off 2 bases at V and 5 bases at J, with 6 bases between the two ends. This CDR3 region has 12 residues. The chain's CDR3 is CASSYPLETQYF. The CDR3 nucleotides read TGTGCCAGCAGTTACCCCCTGGAGACCCAGTACTTC.

CDR3 residues: CAWLQGSGNTIYF. The CDR3 DNA sequence: TGTGCCTGGCTACAGGGCTCTGGAAACACCATATATTTT. V is TRBV30 and J is TRBJ1-3; D possibly corresponds to TRBD1 (6 bases). V gave up 5 bases and J gave up 0 bases, with 8 bases separating them. Germline V gene sequence: CDR1 GTSNPN, CDR2 SVGIG (reference sequence). CDR3 length: 13 amino acids. Using reference TRBV30 and TRBJ1-3 for the parts outside the CDR3, the full variable domain is SQTIHQWPATLVQPVGSPLSLECTVEGTSNPNLYWYRQAAGRGLQLLFYSVGIGQISSEVPQNLSASRPQDRQFILSSKKLLLSDSGFYLCAWLQGSGNTIYFGEGSWLTVV.